Listed below are T cell receptor beta chains from one sample, sequenced in a study of cytomegalovirus exposure and HLA in healthy donors. Profiled with immunoSEQ multiplex PCR; TCRdb holds only in-frame clones, not every one. The sample holds 120,000 or so clones, over 75% seen once. The sequenced sample was PBMCs. Receptors originate from a man aged 18 to 30 in good health and CMV-seropositive. The CDR3 runs from the conserved cysteine through the conserved F or W. Each record gives: clone size, V gene, D gene, J gene, CDR3 protein, CDR3 DNA. The D gene is left open where the match is weak. Part of the rows lack a size; the others show once, few, many or a class for expanded clones.

abundance: NA; v_gene: TRBV9; d_gene: NA; j_gene: TRBJ2-7; CDR3aa: CASSYSGGAEQYF; CDR3nt: TGTGCCAGCAGCTATTCAGGAGGGGCCGAGCAGTACTTC
abundance: NA; v_gene: TRBV18; d_gene: TRBD1; j_gene: TRBJ2-2; CDR3aa: CASSPPGQLGELFF; CDR3nt: TGTGCCAGCTCACCACCGGGACAGCTCGGGGAGCTGTTTTTT
abundance: NA; v_gene: TRBV9; d_gene: TRBD1; j_gene: TRBJ2-2; CDR3aa: CASSVEGQGVTGELFF; CDR3nt: TGTGCCAGCAGCGTAGAGGGACAGGGGGTCACCGGGGAGCTGTTTTTT
abundance: NA; v_gene: TRBV30; d_gene: NA; j_gene: TRBJ2-3; CDR3aa: CAWSVRAHSTDTQYF; CDR3nt: TGTGCCTGGAGTGTACGCGCCCATAGCACAGATACGCAGTATTTT
abundance: NA; v_gene: TRBV5-1; d_gene: NA; j_gene: TRBJ1-2; CDR3aa: CASSPQDSIDGYTF; CDR3nt: TGCGCCAGCAGCCCCCAGGACAGCATCGATGGCTACACCTTC
abundance: NA; v_gene: TRBV7-9; d_gene: TRBD2; j_gene: TRBJ2-6; CDR3aa: CASSFGRSGANGLTF; CDR3nt: TGTGCCAGCAGCTTCGGGAGGTCTGGGGCCAACGGCCTGACTTTC
abundance: NA; v_gene: TRBV5-1; d_gene: NA; j_gene: TRBJ1-4; CDR3aa: CASSLGILGAYIEKLFF; CDR3nt: TGCGCCAGCAGCTTGGGAATTTTAGGGGCTTACATTGAAAAACTGTTTTTT
abundance: once; v_gene: TRBV19; d_gene: TRBD2; j_gene: TRBJ2-3; CDR3aa: CASSMGIAGGQEDTQYF; CDR3nt: TGTGCCAGTAGTATGGGGATAGCGGGGGGCCAGGAAGATACGCAGTATTTT
abundance: few; v_gene: TRBV4-1; d_gene: NA; j_gene: TRBJ1-2; CDR3aa: CASSQVLGGRYYGYTF; CDR3nt: TGCGCCAGCAGCCAGGTTCTGGGGGGGCGGTATTATGGCTACACCTTC
abundance: NA; v_gene: TRBV7-2; d_gene: NA; j_gene: TRBJ1-1; CDR3aa: CASSLVGPGNTEAFF; CDR3nt: TGTGCCAGCAGCTTAGTTGGTCCGGGGAACACTGAAGCTTTCTTT
abundance: NA; v_gene: TRBV29-1; d_gene: TRBD1; j_gene: TRBJ2-5; CDR3aa: CSVRYGQGATKETQYF; CDR3nt: TGCAGCGTCCGCTACGGACAGGGGGCGACTAAAGAGACCCAGTACTTC
abundance: NA; v_gene: TRBV28; d_gene: TRBD1; j_gene: TRBJ1-3; CDR3aa: CASQFGFVGQGTGNTIYF; CDR3nt: TGTGCCAGCCAGTTTGGTTTCGTGGGACAGGGTACTGGAAACACCATATATTTT
abundance: NA; v_gene: TRBV27; d_gene: NA; j_gene: TRBJ1-2; CDR3aa: CASSLSGVAGIYGYTF; CDR3nt: TGTGCCAGCAGTTTATCAGGGGTTGCGGGGATCTATGGCTACACCTTC
abundance: NA; v_gene: TRBV18; d_gene: TRBD1; j_gene: TRBJ1-1; CDR3aa: CASSRERQGAETEAFF; CDR3nt: TGTGCCAGCTCACGAGAACGACAGGGGGCAGAGACTGAAGCTTTCTTT
abundance: NA; v_gene: TRBV27; d_gene: TRBD1; j_gene: TRBJ2-7; CDR3aa: CASSFGTGYEQYF; CDR3nt: TGTGCCAGCAGTTTTGGGACAGGGTACGAGCAGTACTTC
abundance: NA; v_gene: TRBV19; d_gene: NA; j_gene: TRBJ2-1; CDR3aa: CASSRAGRQSSYNEQFF; CDR3nt: TGTGCCAGTAGTCGCGCGGGGCGCCAGAGCTCCTACAATGAGCAGTTCTTC
abundance: NA; v_gene: TRBV19; d_gene: NA; j_gene: TRBJ2-7; CDR3aa: CASSEGYEQYF; CDR3nt: TGTGCCAGTAGTGAGGGCTACGAGCAGTACTTC
abundance: few; v_gene: TRBV9; d_gene: NA; j_gene: TRBJ2-3; CDR3aa: CASSVINSDTQYF; CDR3nt: TGTGCCAGCAGCGTAATCAACTCAGATACGCAGTATTTT
abundance: NA; v_gene: TRBV15; d_gene: NA; j_gene: TRBJ1-6; CDR3aa: CATSRGGGNGSPLHF; CDR3nt: TGTGCCACCAGCAGAGGAGGGGGAAATGGATCACCCCTCCACTTT
abundance: NA; v_gene: TRBV7-6; d_gene: NA; j_gene: TRBJ1-4; CDR3aa: CASSLGPGDEKLFF; CDR3nt: TGTGCCAGCAGCCTCGGGCCAGGGGATGAAAAACTGTTTTTT
abundance: NA; v_gene: TRBV5-6; d_gene: TRBD2; j_gene: TRBJ2-5; CDR3aa: CASSGLAGTRETQYF; CDR3nt: TGTGCCAGCAGCGGACTAGCGGGAACGAGGGAGACCCAGTACTTC
abundance: NA; v_gene: TRBV27; d_gene: NA; j_gene: TRBJ1-2; CDR3aa: CASSLMGLSGYTF; CDR3nt: TGTGCCAGCAGTTTAATGGGACTTTCTGGCTACACCTTC
abundance: NA; v_gene: TRBV15; d_gene: NA; j_gene: TRBJ2-3; CDR3aa: CATSRDLSGSTDTQYF; CDR3nt: TGTGCCACCAGCAGAGATCTGAGCGGGTCCACAGATACGCAGTATTTT
abundance: once; v_gene: TRBV6-1; d_gene: NA; j_gene: TRBJ1-1; CDR3aa: CASSLGHLNTEAFF; CDR3nt: TGTGCCAGCAGTCTAGGACACTTGAACACTGAAGCTTTCTTT
abundance: NA; v_gene: TRBV5-1; d_gene: TRBD1; j_gene: TRBJ1-3; CDR3aa: CASSTTGEDTIYF; CDR3nt: TGCGCCAGCAGCACCACAGGGGAAGACACCATATATTTT
abundance: NA; v_gene: TRBV9; d_gene: TRBD2; j_gene: TRBJ2-1; CDR3aa: CASSEPGTSTEQFF; CDR3nt: TGTGCCAGCAGCGAACCCGGGACTAGCACTGAGCAGTTCTTC
abundance: NA; v_gene: TRBV9; d_gene: TRBD1; j_gene: TRBJ1-1; CDR3aa: CASSEQQGVFRNTEAFF; CDR3nt: TGTGCCAGCAGCGAACAACAGGGGGTATTCCGGAACACTGAAGCTTTCTTT
abundance: NA; v_gene: TRBV5-1; d_gene: TRBD1; j_gene: TRBJ1-1; CDR3aa: CASSSGQGATEAFF; CDR3nt: TGCGCCAGCAGTTCGGGACAGGGGGCCACTGAAGCTTTCTTT
abundance: NA; v_gene: TRBV7-2; d_gene: NA; j_gene: TRBJ1-5; CDR3aa: CASSPYYSNQPQHF; CDR3nt: TGTGCCAGCAGCCCTTATTATAGCAATCAGCCCCAGCATTTT
abundance: few; v_gene: TRBV30; d_gene: NA; j_gene: TRBJ1-1; CDR3aa: CAWSDRARTEAFF; CDR3nt: TGTGCCTGGAGTGACAGGGCGCGGACTGAAGCTTTCTTT
abundance: NA; v_gene: TRBV6-6; d_gene: NA; j_gene: TRBJ1-1; CDR3aa: CASSLKPTGDTEAFF; CDR3nt: TGTGCCAGCAGCCTAAAACCGACAGGAGACACTGAAGCTTTCTTT
abundance: NA; v_gene: TRBV6-5; d_gene: TRBD1; j_gene: TRBJ2-5; CDR3aa: CASSYGTGAPTGTQYF; CDR3nt: TGTGCCAGCAGTTACGGTACAGGGGCTCCGACGGGGACCCAGTACTTC
abundance: NA; v_gene: TRBV7-6; d_gene: NA; j_gene: TRBJ2-2; CDR3aa: CASRKLIPNTGELFF; CDR3nt: TGTGCCAGCAGGAAACTTATACCCAACACCGGGGAGCTGTTTTTT
abundance: NA; v_gene: TRBV5-1; d_gene: NA; j_gene: TRBJ2-7; CDR3aa: CASSLEGTSLPGEQYF; CDR3nt: TGCGCCAGCAGCTTGGAGGGGACATCTCTCCCCGGCGAGCAGTACTTC
abundance: NA; v_gene: TRBV19; d_gene: TRBD1; j_gene: TRBJ1-5; CDR3aa: CATRQGRQPQHF; CDR3nt: TGTGCCACCCGACAGGGGCGACAGCCCCAGCATTTT
abundance: NA; v_gene: TRBV29-1; d_gene: NA; j_gene: TRBJ2-2; CDR3aa: CSVTGTGELFF; CDR3nt: TGCAGCGTCACAGGCACCGGGGAGCTGTTTTTT
abundance: NA; v_gene: TRBV15; d_gene: NA; j_gene: TRBJ2-1; CDR3aa: CATSSPRVTGDEQFF; CDR3nt: TGTGCCACCAGCAGCCCCAGGGTAACGGGCGATGAGCAGTTCTTC
abundance: NA; v_gene: TRBV10-1; d_gene: NA; j_gene: TRBJ2-1; CDR3aa: CASPRVGGETYNEQFF; CDR3nt: TGCGCCAGCCCTAGGGTGGGCGGGGAGACCTACAATGAGCAGTTCTTC
abundance: few; v_gene: TRBV6-1; d_gene: NA; j_gene: TRBJ1-5; CDR3aa: CASSANSRGQPQHF; CDR3nt: TGTGCCAGCAGTGCCAACAGCAGGGGACAGCCCCAGCATTTT
abundance: NA; v_gene: TRBV2; d_gene: NA; j_gene: TRBJ1-5; CDR3aa: CASSGFWANQPQHF; CDR3nt: TGTGCCAGCAGTGGATTCTGGGCAAATCAGCCCCAGCATTTT
abundance: once; v_gene: TRBV7-3; d_gene: NA; j_gene: TRBJ2-1; CDR3aa: CASSSQGLRERAFF; CDR3nt: TGTGCCAGCAGCTCCCAGGGTTTACGGGAGCGGGCGTTCTTC
abundance: few; v_gene: TRBV27; d_gene: NA; j_gene: TRBJ1-2; CDR3aa: CASSMGQGRVGGYTF; CDR3nt: TGTGCCAGCAGTATGGGGCAGGGAAGGGTGGGAGGCTACACCTTC
abundance: NA; v_gene: TRBV30; d_gene: TRBD2; j_gene: TRBJ2-2; CDR3aa: CAWSTGLAWNTGELFF; CDR3nt: TGTGCCTGGAGCACAGGACTAGCTTGGAACACCGGGGAGCTGTTTTTT
abundance: few; v_gene: TRBV4-1; d_gene: TRBD1; j_gene: TRBJ2-2; CDR3aa: CASSQDSGTGVSNTGELFF; CDR3nt: TGCGCCAGCAGCCAAGACTCCGGGACAGGGGTCTCGAACACCGGGGAGCTGTTTTTT
abundance: NA; v_gene: TRBV11-2; d_gene: TRBD1; j_gene: TRBJ2-4; CDR3aa: CASRQPGQGRDKNSQYF; CDR3nt: TGTGCCAGCAGACAACCGGGACAGGGTCGGGACAAAAACAGTCAGTACTTC
abundance: NA; v_gene: TRBV7-6; d_gene: NA; j_gene: TRBJ2-5; CDR3aa: CASSSQGRGETQYF; CDR3nt: TGTGCCAGCAGCTCCCAGGGGAGAGGAGAGACCCAGTACTTC